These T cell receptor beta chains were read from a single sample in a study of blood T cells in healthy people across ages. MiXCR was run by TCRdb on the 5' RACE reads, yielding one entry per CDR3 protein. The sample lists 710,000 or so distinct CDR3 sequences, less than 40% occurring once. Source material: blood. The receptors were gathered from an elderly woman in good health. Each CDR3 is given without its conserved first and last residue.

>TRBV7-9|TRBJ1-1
ASSLDPPGDTEAF
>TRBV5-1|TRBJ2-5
ASSLEGGALGETQY
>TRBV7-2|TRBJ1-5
ASSLGQGPHQPQH
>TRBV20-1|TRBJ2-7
SAMPLDRVYEQY
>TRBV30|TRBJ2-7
AWNGAGGAEQY
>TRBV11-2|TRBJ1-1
ASAQGGNTEAF
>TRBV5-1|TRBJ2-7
ASSQGTGGSEQY
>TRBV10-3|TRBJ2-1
AIGDLKYNEQF
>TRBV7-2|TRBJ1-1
ASSLVLTVNTEAF
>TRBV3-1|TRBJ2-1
ASSQRGPYNEQF
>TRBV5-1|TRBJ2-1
ASSGAGTTNEQF
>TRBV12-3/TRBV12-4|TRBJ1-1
ASSSPGADRRVYTEAF
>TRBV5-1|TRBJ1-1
ASSLAGEGHTEAF
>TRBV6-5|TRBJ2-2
ASSPVILGTGGELF
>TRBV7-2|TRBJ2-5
ASSLLVAGSSAQY
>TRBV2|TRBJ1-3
ASSEIEGVSGNTIY
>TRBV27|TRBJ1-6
AGSSNNSPLH
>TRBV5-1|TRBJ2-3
ASSWTSGGAYQRTDTQY
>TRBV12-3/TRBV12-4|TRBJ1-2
ASSPSGTHYGYT
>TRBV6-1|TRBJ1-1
ASSEWVQGAEAF
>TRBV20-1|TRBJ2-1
SALAGGAYNEQF
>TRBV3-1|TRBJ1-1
ASSQLGGTEAF
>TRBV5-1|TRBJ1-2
ASSFVESSGYT
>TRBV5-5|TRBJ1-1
ASSLTARIENTEAF
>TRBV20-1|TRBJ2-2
SAPGTSGADGELF
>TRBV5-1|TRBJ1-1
ASSSTGNAEAF
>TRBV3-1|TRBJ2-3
ASSQNLGGDTQY
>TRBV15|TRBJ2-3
ATSRARQGGGLAQY
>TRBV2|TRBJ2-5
ASSPGGAGEETQY
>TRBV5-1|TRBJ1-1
ASSLLREGEAF
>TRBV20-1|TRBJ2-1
SATPGGNEQF
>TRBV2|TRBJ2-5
ASSESPTQY
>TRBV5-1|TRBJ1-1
ASSLGGGGTEAF
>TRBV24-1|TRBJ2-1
ATSDPNTRTRSEQF
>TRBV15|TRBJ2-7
ATSRETGTTYEQY
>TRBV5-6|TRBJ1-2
ASSHGQFYGYT
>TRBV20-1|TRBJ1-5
SASDRDRANQPQH
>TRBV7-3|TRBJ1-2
ASSESGAEAHGYT
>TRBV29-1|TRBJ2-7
SVLPSSQY
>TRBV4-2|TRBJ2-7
ASGRDRNSYEQY
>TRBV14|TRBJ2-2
ASSLLTSGTGELF
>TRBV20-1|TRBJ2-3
SARVTIRTDTQY
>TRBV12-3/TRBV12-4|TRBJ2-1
ASSSRGPGTGAGSYNEQF
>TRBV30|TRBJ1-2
AWGHSNYGYT
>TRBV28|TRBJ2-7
ASSFPPWRLGAYEQY
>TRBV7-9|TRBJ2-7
ASSLSTHEQY
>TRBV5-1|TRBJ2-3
ASSLATSSTDTQY